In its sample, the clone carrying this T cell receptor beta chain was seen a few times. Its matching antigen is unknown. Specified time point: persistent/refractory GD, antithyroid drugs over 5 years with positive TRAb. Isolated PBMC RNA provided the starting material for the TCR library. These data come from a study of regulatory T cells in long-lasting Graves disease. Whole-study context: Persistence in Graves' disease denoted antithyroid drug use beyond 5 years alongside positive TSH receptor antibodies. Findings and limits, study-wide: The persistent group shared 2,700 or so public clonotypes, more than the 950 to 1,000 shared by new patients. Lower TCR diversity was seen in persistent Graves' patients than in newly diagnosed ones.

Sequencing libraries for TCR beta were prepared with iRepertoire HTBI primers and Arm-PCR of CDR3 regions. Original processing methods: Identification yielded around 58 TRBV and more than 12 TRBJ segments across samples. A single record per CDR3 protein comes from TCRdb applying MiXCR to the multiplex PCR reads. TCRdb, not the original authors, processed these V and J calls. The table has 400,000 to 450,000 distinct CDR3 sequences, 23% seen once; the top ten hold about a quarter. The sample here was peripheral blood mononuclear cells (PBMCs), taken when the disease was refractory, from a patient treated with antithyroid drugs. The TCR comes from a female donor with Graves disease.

The CDR3 nucleotides are TGCAGCGTTGTGCGAGGGGCCGACGAGCAGTACTTC. It translates to CSVVRGADEQYF. The rearrangement uses TRBV29-1 and TRBJ2-7; D possibly uses TRBD1 or TRBD2 (5 bases each). The CDR3 is 12 residues long. Germline lookup yields CDR1 SQVTM and CDR2 ANQGSEA. Trimming left V 4 bases short and J 5 bases short, with 12 bases between.